This T cell receptor beta chain was obtained from a study of T cells after yellow fever vaccination. Only a few counts were recorded for this clonotype. The CDR3 runs 13 residues. Germline V gene data show CDR1 as SGHTA and CDR2 as FQGTGA. The V end lost 5 bases, the J end lost 6 bases, and 11 bases lay between the germline ends. TCRdb re-called the 5' RACE reads through MiXCR, storing one row per CDR3 protein. The table records roughly 260,000 distinct CDR3 sequences, 13% of them present only once. The TCR sequence derives from a man aged 25 to 40 who received the YFV17D yellow fever vaccine. Material: CD4+ T cells sorted from PBMCs, obtained 45 days after the yellow fever booster vaccination. This chain links TRBV7-3 with TRBJ2-1; D gene unclear. In DNA, the CDR3 is TGTGCCAGCAGCCTTACTCGTCGCAATGAGCAGTTCTTC. This translates into CASSLTRRNEQFF.